This section outlines one T cell receptor beta chain sequence together with its context. The antigen remains unidentified. One junction end disagrees with the germline gene, perhaps due to a read error. The record originates from a study of cytomegalovirus exposure and HLA in healthy donors. Researchers ran the PCR with 60 Vbeta and 13 Jbeta primers. Clones were read by immunoSEQ multiplex PCR, and TCRdb kept only the in-frame ones, dropping some. The data show about 130,000 clones, approximately 75% seen once. The CDR3 extends over 16 amino acids. Germline CDR1 is SEHNR and CDR2 is FQNEAQ (reference sequence). Sampled while nominally healthy, donors likely had unrecorded immune exposures. Overall study findings and caveats: Analysis was performed later, and it showed HLA-associated TCR beta chains to be more clonally expanded than equally common others. There were a few CMV-associated chains whose specificity for CMV antigens was confirmed in vitro. According to the study, around 160 TCR beta chains were cytomegalovirus-associated.

Input material: PBMCs. This sequence originates from a young man in good health and CMV-seronegative. The J gene is TRBJ2-7, the V gene TRBV7-9; 10 bases map to TRBD2. The CDR3 here is CSSSLGLASGGDEQYF. The CDR3 nucleotides read TGTTCCAGCAGCTTAGGGCTGGCTAGCGGGGGTGACGAGCAGTACTTC.